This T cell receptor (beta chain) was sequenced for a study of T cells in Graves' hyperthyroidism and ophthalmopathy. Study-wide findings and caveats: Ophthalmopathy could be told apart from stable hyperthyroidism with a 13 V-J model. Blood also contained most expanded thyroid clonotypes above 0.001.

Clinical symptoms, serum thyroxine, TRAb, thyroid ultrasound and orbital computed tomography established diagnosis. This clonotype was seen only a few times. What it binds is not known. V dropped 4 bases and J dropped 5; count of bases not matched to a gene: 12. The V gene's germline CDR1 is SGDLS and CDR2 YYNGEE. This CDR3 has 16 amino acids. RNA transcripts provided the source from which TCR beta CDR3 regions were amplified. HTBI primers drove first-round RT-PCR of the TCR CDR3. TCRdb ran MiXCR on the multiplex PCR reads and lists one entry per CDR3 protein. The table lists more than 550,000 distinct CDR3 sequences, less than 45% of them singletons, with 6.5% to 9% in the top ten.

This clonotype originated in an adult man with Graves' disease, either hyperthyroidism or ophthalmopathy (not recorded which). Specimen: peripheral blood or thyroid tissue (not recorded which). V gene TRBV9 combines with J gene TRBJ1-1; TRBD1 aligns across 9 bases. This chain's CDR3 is CASSTRDRASGTEAFF. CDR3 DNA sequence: TGTGCCAGCAGCACTCGGGACAGGGCGTCGGGGACTGAAGCTTTCTTT.